The TCR beta chain described here comes from a study of T cells in tuberculosis. Whole-study findings and limits: GEM motif frequencies gave 55% to 75% accuracy; the GMM repertoire gave about 87%.

Unsorted cryopreserved PBMC were sequenced, averaging about 100,000 T cells per clinical donor. A note on this clone: What it binds is unknown.

CDR3 size: 15 residues. In germline, CDR1 is SGHAT, CDR2 FQNNGV. Trimming pared 10 bases from V and 0 bases from J, leaving 16 bases between. Method: immunoSEQ multiplex PCR; TCRdb's copy keeps in-frame clones and lacks some. The sample has roughly 30,000 clones, more than 85% seen once. The chain has TRBV11-2 and TRBJ1-3; D remains unclear. Sequenced input: PBMCs. This sequence originates from a donor aged 5 to 30 with latent tuberculosis or without tuberculosis infection. The CDR3 spells CATRSTRLSGNTIYF. Written as DNA, the CDR3 is TGTGCCACCCGAAGCACACGACTCTCTGGAAACACCATATATTTT.